This is a list of T cell receptor beta chains from one sample in a study of T cells after yellow fever vaccination. One entry per CDR3 protein results from TCRdb running MiXCR on the 5' RACE reads. This table holds about 300,000 distinct CDR3 sequences, 7.5% to 9% found once. The sample here was CD4+ T cells sorted from PBMCs, taken 5 days after the yellow fever booster vaccination. The receptors were gathered from a man aged 18 to 30 who received the YFV17D yellow fever vaccine. CDR3s include the opening cysteine and the closing phenylalanine or tryptophan. D genes are given only for firm matches.

cdr3_aa,d_call,j_call,cdr3_length,v_call
CASRRTGVNYGYTF,TRBD1,TRBJ1-2,14,TRBV11-2
CSVTRQGARETQYF,TRBD1,TRBJ2-5,14,TRBV20-1
CASSYSSRANSPLHF,NA,TRBJ1-6,15,TRBV6-5
CSARDPAGIGRAGTQYF,NA,TRBJ2-5,17,TRBV20-1
CSAYIRGPEGRNNEQFF,NA,TRBJ2-1,17,TRBV20-1
CASRNRGGVNSPLHF,NA,TRBJ1-6,15,TRBV6-6
CASSFVGGWNTEAFF,NA,TRBJ1-1,15,TRBV5-5
CASALVGTANEQFF,TRBD1,TRBJ2-1,14,TRBV7-2
CASSSGQGKETQYF,TRBD1,TRBJ2-5,14,TRBV5-1
CSVSGQATNEKLFF,TRBD1,TRBJ1-4,14,TRBV29-1
CASSRSVASGANVLTF,NA,TRBJ2-6,16,TRBV5-1
CASSRVRGNEDTQYF,TRBD2,TRBJ2-3,15,TRBV5-4
CASSPTKNEKLFF,NA,TRBJ1-4,13,TRBV18
CASRHSSGNTIYF,NA,TRBJ1-3,13,TRBV27
CASSLGGFRGGHTGELFF,TRBD1,TRBJ2-2,18,TRBV11-3
CATSRGSPTDTQYF,NA,TRBJ2-3,14,TRBV15
CASSLRAVVSQETQYF,NA,TRBJ2-5,16,TRBV5-1